What follows are 24 T cell receptor beta chains derived from one specimen sequenced in a study of graft-versus-host responses after intestinal transplantation. The antigens these receptors bind are not known. Here immunoSEQ multiplex PCR was the method, and the copy in TCRdb shows in-frame clones only, minus some. The table shows tens of thousands of clones, with around 90% occurring only once. Sample: unstimulated CD8+ T cells sorted from spleen or lymph node cells, taken before transplant. The source is a human donor who was the organ donor for an intestinal transplant.

CDR3 residues: CASSLGTSPPDTQYF. The CDR3 region has the DNA TGTGCCAGCAGCCTAGGGACTAGCCCCCCAGATACGCAGTATTTT. The chain recombines TRBV7-6 with TRBJ2-3; 9 bases match TRBD2. The CDR3 is 15 amino acids. Trimming took 5 bases from V and 4 from J; bases not matched to a gene: 7. Germline V gene lookup returns CDR1 SGHVS and CDR2 FNYEAQ.

This clone was counted a single time. This chain joins TRBV5-1 and TRBJ1-1, with unresolved D. Germline loops: CDR1 SGHRS, CDR2 YFSETQ. V dropped 4 bases and J dropped 7 bases, with 17 bases sitting between them. The CDR3 is 14 residues long. For the CDR3, the DNA is TGCGCCAGCAGCGTGATACGAGGGTCAGATGAAGCTTTCTTT. Translated, it gives CASSVIRGSDEAFF.

This clone turned up a few times. This chain links TRBV4-1 with TRBJ2-2; D might be TRBD1 (6 bases). The V end lost 1 base, the J end lost 7 bases, and 16 bases lay between the germline ends. The CDR3 spans 16 residues. Germline lookup yields CDR1 MGHRA and CDR2 YSYEKL. The CDR3 sequence: CASSQGHTGSGGELFF. CDR3 coding DNA: TGCGCCAGCAGCCAAGGGCACACAGGGTCGGGCGGGGAGCTGTTTTTT.

The rearrangement uses TRBV29-1 and TRBJ2-5, with 8 bases identical to TRBD2. This CDR3 is 15 amino acids long. The germline V gene has CDR1 SQVTM and CDR2 ANQGSEA. The junction had 9 bases not matched to a gene; V was cut back by 2 bases and J by 4 bases. The CDR3 reads CSVESAGGQGETQYF. The CDR3 DNA is TGCAGCGTTGAAAGTGCGGGGGGCCAGGGAGAGACCCAGTACTTC.

The rearrangement links TRBV5-6 to TRBJ2-7; TRBD1 agrees at 8 bases. Germline CDR1 reads SGHDT; CDR2 reads YYEEEE. This CDR3 has 14 residues. J was trimmed by 0 bases and V by 4 bases; bases with no gene match: 3. Written as DNA, the CDR3 is TGTGCCAGCAGCCGGGACAGGAGCTCCTACGAGCAGTACGTC. This encodes CASSRDRSSYEQYV.

The gene calls are TRBV6-6 and TRBJ1-2; D ambiguous. Germline CDR1 is MNHNY and CDR2 is SVGAGI (reference sequence). Trimming pared 10 bases from V and 3 bases from J, leaving 12 bases between. The CDR3 has 12 residues. The DNA of the CDR3 is TGTGCCACAGAGGGTAATGACTATGGCTACACCTTC. Amino acid sequence: CATEGNDYGYTF.

The genes are TRBV27 and TRBJ1-5; no clear D gene. V was clipped by 3 bases and J by 4 bases, with 10 bases between them. Germline-derived CDR1 and CDR2 are MNHEY and SMNVEV (reference sequence). The CDR3 totals 14 residues. This CDR3 is CASSFGAKNQPQHF. The CDR3 bases are TGTGCCAGCAGTTTCGGAGCCAAAAATCAGCCCCAGCATTTT.

This chain connects TRBV5-4 to TRBJ1-2; a weak D match, TRBD1 (6 bases). This CDR3 spans 13 amino acids. The V end was cut by 6 bases, the J end by 5 bases, with 14 bases between. Germline V gene sequence: CDR1 SGHNT, CDR2 YYREEE (reference sequence). CDR3 sequence: CASTARGKYGYTF. The CDR3 coding sequence is TGTGCCAGCACGGCCAGGGGAAAATATGGCTACACCTTC.

The chain has TRBV7-9 and TRBJ1-5, with 7 nucleotides matching TRBD1. The length of the CDR3 is 14 residues. Germline CDR1 and CDR2: SEHNR and FQNEAQ (reference sequence). The V gene end was trimmed by 5 bases and the J gene end by 4 bases; junction bases not matched to a gene: 5. This CDR3 reads CASSQTGANQPQHF. The CDR3 nucleotides read TGTGCCAGCAGCCAAACAGGGGCGAATCAGCCCCAGCATTTT.

This clone has more than one count but fewer than ten. This chain links TRBV9 with TRBJ2-7; 7 bases are shared with TRBD1. Germline CDR1 and CDR2: SGDLS and YYNGEE. CDR3 length: 13 residues. Trimming removed 0 bases from V and 6 bases from J; junction bases left unmatched: 3. The CDR3 loop is CASSVAPGGEQYV. The CDR3, as DNA: TGTGCCAGCAGCGTAGCTCCAGGGGGCGAGCAGTACGTC.

The genes are TRBV5-6 and TRBJ1-1; D is perhaps TRBD1 (6 bases). V was trimmed by 6 bases and J by 1 base, leaving 13 bases between them. CDR3 length equals 14 residues. CDR1 and CDR2 from the germline V gene are SGHDT and YYEEEE. The CDR3 bases are TGTGCCAGCAAGGTAGGGGGTGGGAACACTGAAGCTTTCTTT. It yields the protein CASKVGGGNTEAFF.

V and J are TRBV11-2 and TRBJ1-2; TRBD1 might be the D (5 bases). Trimming took 2 bases from V and 5 from J, leaving 12 bases between them. Germline V gene lookup returns CDR1 SGHAT and CDR2 FQNNGV. The CDR3 loop spans 14 amino acids. This CDR3 reads CASSLLGDGYGYTF. DNA for the CDR3: TGTGCCAGCAGCTTATTAGGGGATGGGTATGGCTACACCTTC. Together with reference TRBV11-2 and TRBJ1-2, the CDR3 gives the full variable domain: EAGVAQSPRYKIIEKRQSVAFWCNPISGHATLYWYQQILGQGPKLLIQFQNNGVVDDSQLPKDRFSAERLKGVDSTLKIQPAKLEDSAVYLCASSLLGDGYGYTFGSGTRLTVV.

The genes are TRBV27 and TRBJ2-3, with D uncertain. Between the trimmed V and J ends, which lost 4 bases and 1 base, there was a span of 9 bases. Per germline, CDR1 MNHEY and CDR2 SMNVEV (reference sequence). The CDR3 loop spans 14 amino acids. The CDR3 DNA follows: TGTGCCAGCAGTTCCCTCCCGGGCACAGATACGCAGTATTTT. Its protein product is CASSSLPGTDTQYF.

With respect to this clone: Other DNA sequences of this sample code for an identical CDR3. The chain is built from TRBV13 and TRBJ2-7; TRBD1 aligns across 9 bases. Germline trimming cut 5 bases from V and 2 bases from J; bases unmatched to any gene: 10. The CDR3 sequence is 16 residues long. CDR1 is PRHDT and CDR2 is FYEKMQ in the germline V gene (reference sequence). The CDR3 sequence: CASSLSVGTGPYEQYV. The DNA of the CDR3 is TGTGCCAGCAGCCTATCAGTCGGGACAGGGCCCTACGAGCAGTACGTC.

This clone turned up a few times. V gene TRBV6-5 combines with J gene TRBJ2-5; the match to TRBD1 covers 9 bases. The CDR3 totals 15 residues. From germline, CDR1 is MNHEY and CDR2 SVGAGI. V shed 5 bases, J shed 5 bases, and the junction held 9 bases outside the gene matches. The CDR3, as DNA: TGTGCCAGCAGTGCTCGGACAGGGGTACCGGAGACCCAGTACTTC. Translated, it gives CASSARTGVPETQYF.

The rearrangement uses TRBV6-1 and TRBJ2-1; 10 bases agree with TRBD2. Germline values: CDR1 MNHNS, CDR2 SASEGT. The CDR3 has 17 amino acids. J was trimmed by 6 bases and V by 2 bases; bases with no gene match: 10. CDR3 residues: CASSEPLAGALFNEQFF. CDR3 in DNA: TGTGCCAGCAGTGAACCGCTAGCGGGGGCCCTATTCAATGAGCAGTTCTTC.

This chain links TRBV27 with TRBJ1-2; D possibly corresponds to TRBD1 (5 bases). Deletions cut 0 bases from V and 8 bases from J, with 16 bases between. This CDR3 has 15 residues. Per germline, CDR1 MNHEY and CDR2 SMNVEV (reference sequence). The CDR3 DNA reads TGTGCCAGCAGTTTATCTCTTGCAGGGCAGGAGGGCTACACCTTC. It is translated as CASSLSLAGQEGYTF.

J is TRBJ2-1 and V is TRBV27; 7 positions match TRBD1. The CDR3 has 14 residues. Germline V gives CDR1 MNHEY, CDR2 SMNVEV (reference sequence). The V segment lost 3 bases and the J segment 7 bases; nucleotides outside the gene matches: 6. The CDR3 DNA follows: TGTGCCAGCAGTTTCGTCGACAGGGATAATGAGCAGTTCTTC. Protein: CASSFVDRDNEQFF.

The rearrangement links TRBV27 to TRBJ2-1; no clear D gene. Trimming took off 0 bases at V and 4 bases at J, with 7 bases between the two ends. CDR3 length: 14 residues. The germline V gene encodes CDR1 MNHEY and CDR2 SMNVEV (reference sequence). This CDR3 is CASSLSAGYNEQFF. The CDR3 coding sequence is TGTGCCAGCAGTTTATCAGCAGGTTACAATGAGCAGTTCTTC.

The gene calls are TRBV2 and TRBJ1-1; perhaps TRBD1 as D (6 bases). The CDR3 has 16 residues. Germline V gives CDR1 SNHLY, CDR2 FYNNEI. Between the trimmed V and J ends, which lost 1 base and 1 base, there was a span of 13 bases. CDR3 bases: TGTGCCAGCAGTGAAGAATTGGGGGCGACGAACACTGAAGCTTTCTTT. This sequence encodes CASSEELGATNTEAFF. The whole variable domain, filled in from reference TRBV2 and TRBJ1-1, reads EPEVTQTPSHQVTQMGQEVILRCVPISNHLYFYWYRQILGQKVEFLVSFYNNEISEKSEIFDDQFSVERPDGSNFTLKIRSTKLEDSAMYFCASSEELGATNTEAFFGQGTRLTVV.

V and J are TRBV28 and TRBJ1-5; unclear D gene. CDR3 length: 15 residues. The V gene lost 2 bases and the J gene lost 2 bases, with 10 bases spanning the gap. In germline, CDR1 is MDHEN, CDR2 SYDVKM. This chain's CDR3 is CASSLRGPGNQPQHF. In DNA, the CDR3 is TGTGCCAGCAGTTTAAGAGGGCCAGGCAATCAGCCCCAGCATTTT.

This clone was seen just once. The chain has TRBV6-1 and TRBJ2-7, with TRBD2 identical over 11 bases. The CDR3 runs 15 residues. Germline CDR1 and CDR2: MNHNS and SASEGT. The trim removed 5 bases at V and 5 bases at J, leaving 8 bases unmatched. CDR3 coding DNA: TGTGCCAGCAGTCCTATAGCGGGGGGGCGAGACGAGCAGTACGTC. It is translated as CASSPIAGGRDEQYV.

This sequence joins TRBV11-2 and TRBJ2-1, with 8 bases that match TRBD1. Germline V lookup: CDR1 SGHAT, CDR2 FQNNGV. This CDR3 contains 14 residues. The J segment lost 2 bases and the V segment lost 5 bases, leaving 2 bases of the junction unmatched. The CDR3 sequence is CASSPDRAYNEQFF. The CDR3 DNA reads as TGTGCCAGCAGCCCGGACAGGGCCTACAATGAGCAGTTCTTC.

This rearrangement joins TRBV5-6 to TRBJ1-6; 7 bases are a match to TRBD1. CDR3 length: 18 amino acids. With 3 bases clipped from V and 1 base from J, the junction kept 10 bases outside the gene matches. Germline V CDR1 and CDR2: SGHDT, YYEEEE. The chain's CDR3 is CASSSWTGQVSYNSPLHF. The CDR3 coding sequence is TGTGCCAGCAGCTCCTGGACAGGCCAAGTATCCTATAATTCACCCCTCCACTTT.